This TCR beta chain derives from a study of patients and donors after allogeneic stem cell transplantation. TCRdb reprocessed the RT-PCR reads via MiXCR and lists one record per CDR3 protein. The sample yields about a million distinct CDR3 sequences, over 15% seen once. Comment on this clonotype: A much larger clone differs by one base, so this may be a read error.

V lost 5 bases, J lost 4 bases, and 18 bases lay in between. This CDR3 region has 16 residues. The V gene's germline CDR1 is ENHRY and CDR2 SYGVKD. The chain uses TRBV10-3 and TRBJ2-1; no reliable D call. Sequencing input: blood, either unsorted or a sorted T cell fraction (not recorded which). This receptor was identified in a human donor who was either an allogeneic HSCT recipient or a stem cell or donor lymphocyte infusion donor (not recorded which). It is not recorded whose cells these are; they may come from a transplant donor. CDR3 coding DNA: TGTGCCATCAGTCCTGCTACGACCGCTTTATACAATGAGCAGTTCTTC. Its translation is CAISPATTALYNEQFF.